The table lists the clone carrying this T cell receptor (beta chain) with many counts. Trimming cost V 1 base and J 3 bases; bases outside gene matches: 2. The CDR3 is made up of 15 amino acids. The data belong to a study of T-cell memory formation after mild COVID-19. TCRdb processed the 5' RACE reads anew with MiXCR; each CDR3 protein has one entry. The repertoire holds about half a million distinct CDR3 sequences, with roughly 18% as singletons. This clonotype was obtained from an adult woman who had mild COVID-19 (a few samples of this study predate the infection). Cell type and time point are not known. Sequencing was done on a sample of PBMCs or a T cell subset sorted from them (not recorded which). J is TRBJ2-1 and V is TRBV12-3 or TRBV12-4; 8 nucleotides line up with TRBD2. Here the CDR3 reads CASSLVRGDYNEQFF. In DNA form, the CDR3 reads TGTGCCAGCAGTTTAGTGCGGGGGGACTACAATGAGCAGTTCTTC.